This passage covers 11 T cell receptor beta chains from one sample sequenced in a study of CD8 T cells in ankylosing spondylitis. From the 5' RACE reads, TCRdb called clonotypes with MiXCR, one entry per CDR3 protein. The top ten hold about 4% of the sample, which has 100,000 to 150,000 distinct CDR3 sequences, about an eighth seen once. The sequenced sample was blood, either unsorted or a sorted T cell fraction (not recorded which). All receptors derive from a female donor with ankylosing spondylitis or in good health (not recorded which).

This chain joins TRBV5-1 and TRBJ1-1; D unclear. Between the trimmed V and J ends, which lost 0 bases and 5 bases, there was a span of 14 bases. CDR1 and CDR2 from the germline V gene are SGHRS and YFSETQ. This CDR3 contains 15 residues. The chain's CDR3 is CASSLDSVRVTEAFF. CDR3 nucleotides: TGCGCCAGCAGCTTGGATTCAGTGCGGGTGACTGAAGCTTTCTTT. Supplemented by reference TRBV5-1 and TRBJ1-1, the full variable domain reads KAGVTQTPRYLIKTRGQQVTLSCSPISGHRSVSWYQQTPGQGLQFLFEYFSETQRNKGNFPGRFSGRQFSNSRSEMNVSTLELGDSALYLCASSLDSVRVTEAFFGQGTRLTVV.

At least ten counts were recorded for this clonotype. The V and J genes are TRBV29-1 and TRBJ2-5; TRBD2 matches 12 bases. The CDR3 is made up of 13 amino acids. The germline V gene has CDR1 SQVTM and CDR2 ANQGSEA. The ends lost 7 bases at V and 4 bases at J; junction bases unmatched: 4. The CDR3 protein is CSGGGLAGETQYF. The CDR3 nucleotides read TGCAGCGGTGGGGGACTAGCGGGAGAGACCCAGTACTTC.

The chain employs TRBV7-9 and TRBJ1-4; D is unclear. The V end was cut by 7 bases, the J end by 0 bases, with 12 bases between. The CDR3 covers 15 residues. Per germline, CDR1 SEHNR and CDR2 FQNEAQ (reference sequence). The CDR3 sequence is CASNFARPTNEKLFF. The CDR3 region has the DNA TGTGCCAGCAACTTTGCCAGGCCAACTAATGAAAAACTGTTTTTT.

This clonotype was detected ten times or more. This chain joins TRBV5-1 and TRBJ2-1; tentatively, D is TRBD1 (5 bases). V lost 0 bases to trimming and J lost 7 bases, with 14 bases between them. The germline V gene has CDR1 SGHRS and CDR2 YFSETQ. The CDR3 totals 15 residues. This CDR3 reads CASSLVGQRGNEQFF. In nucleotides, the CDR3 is TGCGCCAGCAGCTTGGTGGGGCAGCGTGGGAATGAGCAGTTCTTC. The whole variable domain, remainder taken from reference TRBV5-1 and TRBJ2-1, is KAGVTQTPRYLIKTRGQQVTLSCSPISGHRSVSWYQQTPGQGLQFLFEYFSETQRNKGNFPGRFSGRQFSNSRSEMNVSTLELGDSALYLCASSLVGQRGNEQFFGPGTRLTVL.

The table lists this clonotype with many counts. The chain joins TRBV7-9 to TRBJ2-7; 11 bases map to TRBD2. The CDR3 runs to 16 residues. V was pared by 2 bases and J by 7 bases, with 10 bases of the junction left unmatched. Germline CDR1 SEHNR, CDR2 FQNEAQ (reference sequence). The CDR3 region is CASSLTTSGRKGEQYF. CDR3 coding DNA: TGTGCCAGCAGCTTAACTACTAGCGGGAGAAAAGGAGAGCAGTACTTC.

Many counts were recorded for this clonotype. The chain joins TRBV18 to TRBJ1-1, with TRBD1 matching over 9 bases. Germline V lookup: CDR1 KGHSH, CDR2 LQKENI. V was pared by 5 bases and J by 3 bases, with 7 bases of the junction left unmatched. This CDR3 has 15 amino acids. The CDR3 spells CASSSRTGVYTEAFF. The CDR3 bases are TGTGCCAGCTCATCCCGGACAGGGGTCTACACTGAAGCTTTCTTT. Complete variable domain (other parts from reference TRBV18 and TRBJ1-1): NAGVMQNPRHLVRRRGQEARLRCSPMKGHSHVYWYRQLPEEGLKFMVYLQKENIIDESGMPKERFSAEFPKEGPSILRIQQVVRGDSAAYFCASSSRTGVYTEAFFGQGTRLTVV.

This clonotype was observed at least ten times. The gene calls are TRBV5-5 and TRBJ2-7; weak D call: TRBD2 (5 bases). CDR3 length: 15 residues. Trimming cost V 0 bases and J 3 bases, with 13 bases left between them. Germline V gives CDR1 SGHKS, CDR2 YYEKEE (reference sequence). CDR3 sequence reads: CASSLAPGIDYEQYF. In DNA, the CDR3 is TGTGCCAGCAGCTTGGCGCCCGGGATTGACTACGAGCAGTACTTC. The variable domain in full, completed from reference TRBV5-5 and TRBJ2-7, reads DAGVTQSPTHLIKTRGQQVTLRCSPISGHKSVSWYQQVLGQGPQFIFQYYEKEERGRGNFPDRFSARQFPNYSSELNVNALLLGDSALYLCASSLAPGIDYEQYFGPGTRLTVT.

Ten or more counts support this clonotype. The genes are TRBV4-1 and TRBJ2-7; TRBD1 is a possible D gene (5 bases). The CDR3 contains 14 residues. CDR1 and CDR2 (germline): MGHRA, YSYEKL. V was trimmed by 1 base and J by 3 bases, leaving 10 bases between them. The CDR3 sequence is CASSQVGQNYEQYF. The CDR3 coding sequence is TGCGCCAGCAGCCAAGTAGGACAAAACTACGAGCAGTACTTC.

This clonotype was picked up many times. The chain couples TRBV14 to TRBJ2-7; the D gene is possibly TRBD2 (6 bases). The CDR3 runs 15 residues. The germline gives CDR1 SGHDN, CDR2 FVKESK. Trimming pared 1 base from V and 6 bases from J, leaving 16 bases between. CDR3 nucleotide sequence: TGTGCCAGCAGCCAAGGGGTGACTAGGACAAGCGAGCAGTACTTC. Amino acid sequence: CASSQGVTRTSEQYF.

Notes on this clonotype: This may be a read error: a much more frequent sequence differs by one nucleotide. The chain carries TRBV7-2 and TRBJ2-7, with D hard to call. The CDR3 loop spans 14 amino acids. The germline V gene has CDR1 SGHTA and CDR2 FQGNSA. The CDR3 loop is CASSLKRDPHEQCF. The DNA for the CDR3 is TGTGCCAGCAGCTTAAAAAGGGATCCCCACGAGCAGTGCTTC.

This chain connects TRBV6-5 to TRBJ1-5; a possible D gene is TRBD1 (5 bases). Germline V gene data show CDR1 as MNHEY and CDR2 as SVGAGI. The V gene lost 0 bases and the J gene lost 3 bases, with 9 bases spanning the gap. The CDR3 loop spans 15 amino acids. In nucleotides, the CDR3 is TGTGCCAGCAGTTACTCGGGGACCCCCAATCAGCCCCAGCATTTT. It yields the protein CASSYSGTPNQPQHF.